The clone carrying this TCR beta chain was observed a few times. The antigen is not known. Time point specified: newly diagnosed GD, antithyroid drugs for less than 3 months. Isolated PBMC RNA provided the starting material for the TCR library. With 0 bases clipped from V and 4 bases from J, the junction kept 3 bases outside the gene matches. The CDR3 has 16 amino acids. Germline V gene lookup returns CDR1 KGHSH and CDR2 LQKENI. The sample belongs to a study of regulatory T cells in long-lasting Graves disease. Study as a whole: For a period under 3 months, newly diagnosed Graves' patients had taken antithyroid drugs.

Construction of the TCR beta libraries employed iRepertoire HTBI primers in conjunction with Arm-PCR of CDR3 regions. In TCRdb, the multiplex PCR reads were re-called with MiXCR into one record per CDR3 protein. The data contain 500,000 to 700,000 distinct CDR3 sequences, roughly 16% of them seen just once; the ten biggest clones take up about 18%. Study-wide results and caveats: There was favoring of TRBV28, TRBJ1-2 and TRBJ2-5 in persistent disease.

This same sample was also part of a study on T cells in Graves' hyperthyroidism and ophthalmopathy.

The rearrangement uses TRBV18 and TRBJ1-1; 12 bases map to TRBD1. Material: peripheral blood mononuclear cells (PBMCs), obtained at new diagnosis, from a patient treated with antithyroid drugs. This receptor was taken from a woman between 25 and 40 years old with Graves disease. Here the CDR3 reads CASSPPGQGAGTEAFF. CDR3 sequence (DNA): TGTGCCAGCTCACCACCGGGACAGGGGGCAGGCACTGAAGCTTTCTTT.